This T cell receptor (beta chain) stems from a study of radiotherapy plus CTLA-4 blockade in lung cancer. Study-wide background: Objective response was observed in roughly 17% of patients, and disease control in approximately 30%.

In germline, CDR1 is SGDLS, CDR2 YYNGEE. V dropped 0 bases and J dropped 4 bases, with 8 bases sitting between them. This CDR3 is built from 14 residues. About this clone: The target antigen is unknown.

Study-wide results and limits: Early clonal dynamics of blood T cells, together with interferon-beta, were reported as the best response predictor. Tumor-derived TCR clones expanded in blood after radiotherapy plus ipilimumab.

Only in-frame clones appear in the TCRdb table, and some are missing; sequencing was by immunoSEQ multiplex PCR. The sample carries about 97,000 clones, 65% to 75% recorded once. Focal radiation plus CTLA-4 blockade with ipilimumab was given to patients with chemo-refractory metastatic non-small-cell lung cancer. Sequences were derived from peripheral blood, sampled from a patient treated with radiotherapy plus ipilimumab. The V call is TRBV9, the J call TRBJ2-4; no firm D call. This clonotype was obtained from a human donor with non-small cell lung cancer who had a partial response to radiotherapy plus ipilimumab. Some clones in this sample may be carry-over from other donors' samples. DNA of the CDR3: TGTGCCAGCAGCGTAGGAGATGGTAAAAACATTCAGTACTTC. Protein product: CASSVGDGKNIQYF.